Sequencing of this T cell receptor beta chain was carried out in a study of type 1 regulatory T cells. Study-wide background: This in vitro CD4 product, T-allo10, is enriched for Tr1 cells and alloantigen-specific.

V lost 10 bases and J lost 5, with 15 bases in between. Germline V gene data show CDR1 as ENHRY and CDR2 as SYGVKD. There are 13 residues in the CDR3. This clonotype showed up many times. Antigen unknown. A single record per CDR3 protein comes from TCRdb applying MiXCR to the reads. Among over 14,000 distinct CDR3 sequences listed, roughly 13% were seen once. This sequence joins TRBV10-3 and TRBJ1-5; D unresolved. The receptor's source is a human donor in good health. The sequencing sample was made of cultured T cells, either the whole culture or a sorted T cell fraction (not recorded which). Here the CDR3 reads CATAGAPDQPQHF. The CDR3 nucleotides read TGTGCCACCGCAGGCGCACCGGATCAGCCCCAGCATTTT.